The clone carrying this TCR beta chain was recorded only once. Its target is not known. The sample comes from a study of OX40 agonist ivuxolimab in advanced cancers. Background on the study: In this trial design, patients received ivuxolimab intravenously at 0.01 to 10 mg/kg every 2 weeks. Study-level findings and limits: Compared with others, partial responders at 0.1-3.0 mg/kg displayed clonal expansion among the lowest. Clonal expansion was seen in CD4+ and CD8+ blood T cells by week 6 at 0.1 to 3.0 mg/kg.

TCRdb's copy holds only in-frame clones and misses some; the assay was immunoSEQ multiplex PCR. The data contain tens of thousands of clones, less than 85% of them singletons. Germline V gene data show CDR1 as SGHAT and CDR2 as FQNNGV. The length of the CDR3 is 15 residues. V gave up 1 base and J gave up 1 base; unmatched junction bases: 0. The chain links TRBV11-2 to TRBJ2-2; 7 bases map to TRBD2. The sequencing here drew on CD4+ or CD8+ T cells sorted from blood, taken in a trial of the OX40 agonist ivuxolimab. The clonotype originates from an adult with an advanced solid tumor such as melanoma, head and neck, liver or kidney cancer. CDR3 loop: CASSLAGGNTGELFF. The DNA of the CDR3 is TGTGCCAGCAGCTTAGCGGGGGGGAACACCGGGGAGCTGTTTTTT.